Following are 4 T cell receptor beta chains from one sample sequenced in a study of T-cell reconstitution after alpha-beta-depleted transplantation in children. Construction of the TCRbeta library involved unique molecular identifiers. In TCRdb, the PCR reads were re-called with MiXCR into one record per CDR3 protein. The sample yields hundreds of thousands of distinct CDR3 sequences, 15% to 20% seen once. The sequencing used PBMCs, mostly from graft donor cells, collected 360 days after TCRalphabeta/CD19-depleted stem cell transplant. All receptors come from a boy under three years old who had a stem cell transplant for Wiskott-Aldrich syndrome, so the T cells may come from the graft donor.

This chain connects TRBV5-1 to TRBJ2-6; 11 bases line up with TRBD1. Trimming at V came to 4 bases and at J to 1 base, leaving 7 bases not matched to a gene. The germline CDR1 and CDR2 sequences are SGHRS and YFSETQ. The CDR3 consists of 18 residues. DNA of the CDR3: TGCGCCAGCAGCCCAAGGACAGGGGGCAAATCTGGGGCCAACGTCCTGACTTTC. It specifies CASSPRTGGKSGANVLTF.

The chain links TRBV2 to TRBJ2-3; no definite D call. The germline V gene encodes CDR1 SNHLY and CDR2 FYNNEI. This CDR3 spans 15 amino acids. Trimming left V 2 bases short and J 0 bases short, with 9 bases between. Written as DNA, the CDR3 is TGTGCCAGCAGTGAACGCGGCACGAGCACAGATACGCAGTATTTT. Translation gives CASSERGTSTDTQYF. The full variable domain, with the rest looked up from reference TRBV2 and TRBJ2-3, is EPEVTQTPSHQVTQMGQEVILRCVPISNHLYFYWYRQILGQKVEFLVSFYNNEISEKSEIFDDQFSVERPDGSNFTLKIRSTKLEDSAMYFCASSERGTSTDTQYFGPGTRLTVL.

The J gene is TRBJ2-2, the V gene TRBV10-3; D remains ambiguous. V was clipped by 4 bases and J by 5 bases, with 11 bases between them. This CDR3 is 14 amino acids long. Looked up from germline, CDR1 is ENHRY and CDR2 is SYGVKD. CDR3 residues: CAISVGVGTGELFF. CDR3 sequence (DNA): TGTGCCATCAGTGTCGGAGTAGGGACCGGGGAGCTGTTTTTT.

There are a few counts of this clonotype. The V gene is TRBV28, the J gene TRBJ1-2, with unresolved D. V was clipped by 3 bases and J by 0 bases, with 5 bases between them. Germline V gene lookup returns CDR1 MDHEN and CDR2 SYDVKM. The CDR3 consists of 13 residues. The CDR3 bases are TGTGCCAGCAGTTTGTGGGCTAACTATGGCTACACCTTC. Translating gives CASSLWANYGYTF.